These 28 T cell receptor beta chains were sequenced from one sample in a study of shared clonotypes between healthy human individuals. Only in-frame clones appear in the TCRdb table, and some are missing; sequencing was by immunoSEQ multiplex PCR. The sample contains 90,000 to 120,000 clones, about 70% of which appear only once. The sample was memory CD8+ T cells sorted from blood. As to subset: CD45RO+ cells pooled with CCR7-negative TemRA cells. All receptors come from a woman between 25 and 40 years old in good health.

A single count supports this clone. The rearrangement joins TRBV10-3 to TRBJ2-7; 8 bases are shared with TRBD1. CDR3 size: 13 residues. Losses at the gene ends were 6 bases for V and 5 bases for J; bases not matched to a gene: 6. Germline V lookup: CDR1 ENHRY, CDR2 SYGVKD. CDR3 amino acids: CAIRGTGDHEQYF. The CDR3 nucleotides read TGTGCCATCAGGGGGACAGGAGACCACGAGCAGTACTTC.

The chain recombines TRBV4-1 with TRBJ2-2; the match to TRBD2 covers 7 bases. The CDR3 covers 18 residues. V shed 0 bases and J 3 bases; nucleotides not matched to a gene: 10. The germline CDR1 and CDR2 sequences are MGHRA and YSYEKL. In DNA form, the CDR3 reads TGCGCCAGCAGCCAAGATCCCGTAAGCCTAGCGGACACCGGGGAGCTGTTTTTT. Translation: CASSQDPVSLADTGELFF.

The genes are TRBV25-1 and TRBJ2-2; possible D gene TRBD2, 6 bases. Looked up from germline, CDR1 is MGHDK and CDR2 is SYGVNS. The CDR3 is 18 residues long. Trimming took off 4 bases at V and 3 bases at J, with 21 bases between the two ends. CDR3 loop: CASSARSGDTQYTGELFF. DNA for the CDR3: TGTGCCAGCAGTGCCCGATCGGGAGATACTCAATACACCGGGGAGCTGTTTTTT.

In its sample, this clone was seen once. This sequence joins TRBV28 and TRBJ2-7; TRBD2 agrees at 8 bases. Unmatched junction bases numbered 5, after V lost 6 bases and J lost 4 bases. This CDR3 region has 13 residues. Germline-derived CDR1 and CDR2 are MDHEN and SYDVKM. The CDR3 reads CASRLADPYEQYF. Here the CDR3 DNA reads TGTGCCAGCAGACTAGCGGATCCTTACGAGCAGTACTTC.

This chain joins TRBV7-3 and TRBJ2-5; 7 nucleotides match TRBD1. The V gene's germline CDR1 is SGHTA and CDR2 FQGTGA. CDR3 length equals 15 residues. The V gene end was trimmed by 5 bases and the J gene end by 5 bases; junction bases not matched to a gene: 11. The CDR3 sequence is CASSLPEGGSETQYF. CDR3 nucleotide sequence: TGTGCCAGCAGCCTCCCAGAAGGGGGCAGCGAGACCCAGTACTTC. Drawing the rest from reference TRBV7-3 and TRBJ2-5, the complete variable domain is GAGVSQTPSNKVTEKGKYVELRCDPISGHTALYWYRQSLGQGPEFLIYFQGTGAADDSGLPNDRFFAVRPEGSVSTLKIQRTERGDSAVYLCASSLPEGGSETQYFGPGTRLLVL.

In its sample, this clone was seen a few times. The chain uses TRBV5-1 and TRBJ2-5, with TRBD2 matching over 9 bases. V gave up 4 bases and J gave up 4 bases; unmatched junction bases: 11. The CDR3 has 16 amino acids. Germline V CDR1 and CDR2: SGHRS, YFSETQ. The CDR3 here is CASSLSSGRSGETQYF. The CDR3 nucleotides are TGCGCCAGCAGCCTCAGTAGCGGGAGATCTGGAGAGACCCAGTACTTC.

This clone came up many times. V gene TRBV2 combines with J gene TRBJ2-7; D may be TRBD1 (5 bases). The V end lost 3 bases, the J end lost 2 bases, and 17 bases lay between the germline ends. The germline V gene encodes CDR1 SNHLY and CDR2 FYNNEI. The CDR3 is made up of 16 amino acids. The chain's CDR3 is CASSDLGREITYEQYF. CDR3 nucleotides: TGTGCCAGCAGTGACTTGGGCAGGGAAATCACCTACGAGCAGTACTTC.

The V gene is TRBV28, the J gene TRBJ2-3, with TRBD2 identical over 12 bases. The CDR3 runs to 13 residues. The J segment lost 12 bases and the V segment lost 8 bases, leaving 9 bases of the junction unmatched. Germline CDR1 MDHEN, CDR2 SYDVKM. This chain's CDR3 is CASLGLAGPFQYF. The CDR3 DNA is TGTGCCAGCCTCGGACTAGCGGGGCCGTTCCAGTATTTT.

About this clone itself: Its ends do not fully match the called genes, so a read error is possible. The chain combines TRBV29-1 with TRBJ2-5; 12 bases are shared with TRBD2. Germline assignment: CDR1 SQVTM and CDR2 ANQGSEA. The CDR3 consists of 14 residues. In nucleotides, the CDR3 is TGCAGCGTGGAAGGACTAGCGGGGATAGAGACCCAGTACTTC. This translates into CSVEGLAGIETQYF.

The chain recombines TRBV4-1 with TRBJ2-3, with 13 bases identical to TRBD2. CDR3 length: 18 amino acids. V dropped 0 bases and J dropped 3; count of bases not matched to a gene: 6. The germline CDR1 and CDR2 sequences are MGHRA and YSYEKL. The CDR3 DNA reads TGCGCCAGCAGCCAAGACCCCGGACTAGCGGGGGTAACAGATACGCAGTATTTT. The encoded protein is CASSQDPGLAGVTDTQYF.

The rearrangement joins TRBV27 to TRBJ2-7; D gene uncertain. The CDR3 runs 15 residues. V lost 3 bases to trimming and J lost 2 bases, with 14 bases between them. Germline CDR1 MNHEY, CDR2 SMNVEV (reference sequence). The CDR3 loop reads CASSFSDRATYEQYF. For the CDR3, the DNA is TGTGCCAGCAGTTTCAGTGACCGAGCGACCTACGAGCAGTACTTC.

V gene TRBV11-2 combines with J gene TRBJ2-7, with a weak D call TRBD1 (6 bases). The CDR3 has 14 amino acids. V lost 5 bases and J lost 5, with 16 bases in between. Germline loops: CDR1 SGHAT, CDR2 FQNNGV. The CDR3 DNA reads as TGTGCCAGCAGCATTTGGGACATCGTGGACGAGCAGTACTTC. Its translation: CASSIWDIVDEQYF.

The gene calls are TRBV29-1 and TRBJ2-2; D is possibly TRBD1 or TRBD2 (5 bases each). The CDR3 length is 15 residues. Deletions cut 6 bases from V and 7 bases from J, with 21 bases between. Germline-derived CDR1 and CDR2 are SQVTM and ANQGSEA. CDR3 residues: CSVKTPASRVGELFF. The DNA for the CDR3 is TGCAGCGTAAAAACCCCAGCTAGCAGGGTCGGGGAGCTGTTTTTT.

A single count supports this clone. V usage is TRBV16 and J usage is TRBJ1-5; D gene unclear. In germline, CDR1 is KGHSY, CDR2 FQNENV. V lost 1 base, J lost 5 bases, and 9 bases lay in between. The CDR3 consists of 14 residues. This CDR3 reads CASSQLTADQPQHF. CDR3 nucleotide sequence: TGTGCCAGCAGCCAATTAACAGCCGATCAGCCCCAGCATTTT. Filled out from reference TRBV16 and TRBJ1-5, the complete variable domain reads GEEVAQTPKHLVRGEGQKAKLYCAPIKGHSYVFWYQQVLKNEFKFLISFQNENVFDETGMPKERFSAKCLPNSPCSLEIQATKLEDSAVYFCASSQLTADQPQHFGDGTRLSIL.

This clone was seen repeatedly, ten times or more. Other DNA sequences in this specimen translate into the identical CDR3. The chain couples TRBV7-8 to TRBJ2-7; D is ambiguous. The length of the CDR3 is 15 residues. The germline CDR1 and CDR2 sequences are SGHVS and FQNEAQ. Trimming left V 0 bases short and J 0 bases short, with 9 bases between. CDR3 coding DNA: TGTGCCAGCAGCTTAGCTCAAGGGCCCTCCTACGAGCAGTACTTC. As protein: CASSLAQGPSYEQYF. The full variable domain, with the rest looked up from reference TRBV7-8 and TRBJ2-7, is GAGVSQSPRYKVAKRGQDVALRCDPISGHVSLFWYQQALGQGPEFLTYFQNEAQLDKSGLPSDRFFAERPEGSVSTLKIQRTQQEDSAVYLCASSLAQGPSYEQYFGPGTRLTVT.

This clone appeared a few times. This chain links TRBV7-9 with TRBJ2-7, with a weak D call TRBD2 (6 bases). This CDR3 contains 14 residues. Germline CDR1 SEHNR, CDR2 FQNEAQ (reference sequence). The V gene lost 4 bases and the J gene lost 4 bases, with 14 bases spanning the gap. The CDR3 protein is CASSSSRAGYEQYF. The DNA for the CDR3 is TGTGCCAGCAGCTCCAGCAGGGCGGGGTACGAGCAGTACTTC.

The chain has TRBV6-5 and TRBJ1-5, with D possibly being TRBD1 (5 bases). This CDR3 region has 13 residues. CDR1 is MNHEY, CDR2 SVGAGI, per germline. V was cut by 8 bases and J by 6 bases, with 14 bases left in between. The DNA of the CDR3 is TGTGCCAGCGCCCGGGGGTGGGGTCAGCCCCAGCATTTT. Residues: CASARGWGQPQHF.

Written as DNA, the CDR3 is TGCGCCAGCAGCTTGGTGAGCGGAGGACAGGGGCCCCGGGGGCAGTACTTC. Translation: CASSLVSGGQGPRGQYF. The chain couples TRBV5-1 to TRBJ2-7, with 9 bases fitting TRBD1. This CDR3 has 17 residues. Germline CDR1 is SGHRS and CDR2 is YFSETQ. V lost 0 bases, J lost 9 bases, and 16 bases stayed unmatched.

CDR3 loop: CASSRRLALEQYF. The CDR3 coding sequence is TGTGCCAGCAGCCGTAGACTAGCTCTCGAGCAGTACTTC. The V call is TRBV27, the J call TRBJ2-7; TRBD2 matches at 7 bases. CDR1 and CDR2 (germline): MNHEY, SMNVEV (reference sequence). The CDR3 loop spans 13 amino acids. The ends lost 6 bases at V and 6 bases at J; junction bases unmatched: 8.

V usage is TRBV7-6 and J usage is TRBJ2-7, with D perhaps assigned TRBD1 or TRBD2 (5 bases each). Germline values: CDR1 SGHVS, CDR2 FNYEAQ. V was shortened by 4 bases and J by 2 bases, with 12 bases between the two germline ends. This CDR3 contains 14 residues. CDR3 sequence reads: CASSSGTVAYEQYF. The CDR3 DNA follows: TGTGCCAGCAGCTCGGGGACGGTGGCCTACGAGCAGTACTTC.

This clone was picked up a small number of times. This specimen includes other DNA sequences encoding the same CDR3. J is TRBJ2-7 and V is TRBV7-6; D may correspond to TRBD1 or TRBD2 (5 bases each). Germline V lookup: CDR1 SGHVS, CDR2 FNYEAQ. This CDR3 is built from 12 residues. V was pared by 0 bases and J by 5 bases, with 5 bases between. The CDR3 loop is CASSLAGDEQYF. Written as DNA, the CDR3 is TGTGCCAGCAGCTTAGCGGGGGACGAGCAGTACTTC.

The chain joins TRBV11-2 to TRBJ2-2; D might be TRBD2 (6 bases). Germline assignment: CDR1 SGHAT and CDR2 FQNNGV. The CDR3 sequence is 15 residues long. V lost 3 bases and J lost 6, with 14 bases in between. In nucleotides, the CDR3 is TGTGCCAGCAGCTTTAGGACGGGGGTGCCCGGGGAGCTGTTTTTT. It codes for CASSFRTGVPGELFF.

CDR3 protein: CASTNGGAITYEQYF. In DNA, the CDR3 is TGTGCCAGCACAAACGGGGGCGCGATAACCTACGAGCAGTACTTC. The chain combines TRBV28 with TRBJ2-7; D is possibly TRBD1 or TRBD2 (6 bases each). CDR3 size: 15 residues. Germline V lookup: CDR1 MDHEN, CDR2 SYDVKM. V shed 7 bases and J shed 2 bases, with 18 bases lying between them.

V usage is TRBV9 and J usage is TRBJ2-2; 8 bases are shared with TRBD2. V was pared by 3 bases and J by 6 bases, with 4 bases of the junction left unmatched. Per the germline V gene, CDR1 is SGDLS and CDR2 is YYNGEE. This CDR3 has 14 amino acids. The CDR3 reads CASSAGTRAGELFF. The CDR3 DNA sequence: TGTGCCAGCAGCGCCGGGACTAGGGCCGGGGAGCTGTTTTTT.

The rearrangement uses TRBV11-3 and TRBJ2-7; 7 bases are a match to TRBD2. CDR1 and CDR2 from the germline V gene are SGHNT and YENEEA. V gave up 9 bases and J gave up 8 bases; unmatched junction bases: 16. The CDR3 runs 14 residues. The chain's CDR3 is CASLKRGRHVKQYF. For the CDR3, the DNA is TGTGCCAGTCTTAAGCGGGGTCGGCATGTGAAGCAGTACTTC. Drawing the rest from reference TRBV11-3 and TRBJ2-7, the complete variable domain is EAGVVQSPRYKIIEKKQPVAFWCNPISGHNTLYWYLQNLGQGPELLIRYENEEAVDDSQLPKDRFSAERLKGVDSTLKIQPAELGDSAVYLCASLKRGRHVKQYFGPGTRLTVT.

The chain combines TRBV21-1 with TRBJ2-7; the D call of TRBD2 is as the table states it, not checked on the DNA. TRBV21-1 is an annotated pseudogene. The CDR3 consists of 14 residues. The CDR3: CASSQVAGGYEQYF. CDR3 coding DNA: TGTGCCAGCAGCCAAGTGGCGGGAGGCTACGAGCAGTACTTC.

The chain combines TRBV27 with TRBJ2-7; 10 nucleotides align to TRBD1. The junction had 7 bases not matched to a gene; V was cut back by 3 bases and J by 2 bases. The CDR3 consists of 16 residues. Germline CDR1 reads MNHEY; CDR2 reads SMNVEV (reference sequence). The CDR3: CASSLGPGTGAYEQYF. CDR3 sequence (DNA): TGTGCCAGCAGTTTGGGGCCCGGGACAGGGGCCTACGAGCAGTACTTC.

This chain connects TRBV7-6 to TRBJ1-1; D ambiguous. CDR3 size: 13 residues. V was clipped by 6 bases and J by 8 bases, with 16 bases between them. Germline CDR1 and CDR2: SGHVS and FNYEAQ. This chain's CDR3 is CASSETDRAEAFF. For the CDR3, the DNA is TGTGCCAGCAGTGAAACAGACCGGGCGGAAGCTTTCTTT.